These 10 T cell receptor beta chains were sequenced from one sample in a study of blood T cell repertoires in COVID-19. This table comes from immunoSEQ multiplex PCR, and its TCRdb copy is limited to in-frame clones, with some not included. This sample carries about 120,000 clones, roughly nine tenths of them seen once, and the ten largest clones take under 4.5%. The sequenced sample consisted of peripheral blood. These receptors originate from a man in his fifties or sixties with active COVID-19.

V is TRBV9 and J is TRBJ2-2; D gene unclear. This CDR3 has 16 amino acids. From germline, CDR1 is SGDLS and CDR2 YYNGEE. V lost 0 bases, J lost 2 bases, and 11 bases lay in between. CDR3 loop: CASSVAISYNTGELFF. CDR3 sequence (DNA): TGTGCCAGCAGCGTAGCTATTAGCTATAACACCGGGGAGCTGTTTTTT. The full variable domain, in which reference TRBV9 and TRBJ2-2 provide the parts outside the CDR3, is DSGVTQTPKHLITATGQRVTLRCSPRSGDLSVYWYQQSLDQGLQFLIQYYNGEERAKGNILERFSAQQFPDLHSELNLSSLELGDSALYFCASSVAISYNTGELFFGEGSRLTVL.

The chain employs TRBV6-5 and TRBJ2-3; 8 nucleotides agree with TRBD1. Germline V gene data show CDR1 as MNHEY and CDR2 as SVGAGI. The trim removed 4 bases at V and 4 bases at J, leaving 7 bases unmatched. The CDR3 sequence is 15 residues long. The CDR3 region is CASSFRTGHSDTQYF. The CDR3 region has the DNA TGTGCCAGCAGTTTCAGGACAGGGCATTCAGATACGCAGTATTTT.

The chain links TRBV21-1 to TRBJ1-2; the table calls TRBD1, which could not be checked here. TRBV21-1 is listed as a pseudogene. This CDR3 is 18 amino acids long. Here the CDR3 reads CASSNIFPLTGTNYGYTF. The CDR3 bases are TGTGCCAGCAGCAACATCTTCCCACTGACAGGAACGAACTATGGCTACACCTTC.

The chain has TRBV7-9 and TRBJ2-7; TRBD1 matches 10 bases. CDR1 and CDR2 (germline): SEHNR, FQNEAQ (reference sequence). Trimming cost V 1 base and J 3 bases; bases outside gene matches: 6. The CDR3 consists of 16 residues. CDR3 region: CASSLGLTGGGYEQYF. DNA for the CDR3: TGTGCCAGCAGCTTAGGACTGACAGGGGGCGGCTACGAGCAGTACTTC.

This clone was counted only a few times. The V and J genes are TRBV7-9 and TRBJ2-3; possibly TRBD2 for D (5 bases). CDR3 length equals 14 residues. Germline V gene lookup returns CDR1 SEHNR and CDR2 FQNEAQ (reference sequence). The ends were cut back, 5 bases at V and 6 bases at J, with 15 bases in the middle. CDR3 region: CASSPEGVADTQYF. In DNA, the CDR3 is TGTGCCAGCAGCCCAGAGGGTGTCGCGGATACGCAGTATTTT.

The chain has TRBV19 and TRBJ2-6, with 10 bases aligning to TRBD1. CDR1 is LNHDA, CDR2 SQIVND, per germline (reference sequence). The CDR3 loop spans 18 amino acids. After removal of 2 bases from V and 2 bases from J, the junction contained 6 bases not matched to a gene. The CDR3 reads CASSIRGTGVPGANVLTF. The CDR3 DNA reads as TGTGCCAGTAGTATACGCGGGACAGGGGTGCCTGGGGCCAACGTCCTGACTTTC.

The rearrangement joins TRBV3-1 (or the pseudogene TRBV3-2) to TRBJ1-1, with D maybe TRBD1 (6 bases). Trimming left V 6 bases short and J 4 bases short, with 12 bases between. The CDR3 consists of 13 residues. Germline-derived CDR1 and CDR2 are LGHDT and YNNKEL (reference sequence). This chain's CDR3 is CASSLQGVTEAFF. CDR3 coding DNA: TGTGCCAGCAGTCTACAGGGAGTCACTGAAGCTTTCTTT.

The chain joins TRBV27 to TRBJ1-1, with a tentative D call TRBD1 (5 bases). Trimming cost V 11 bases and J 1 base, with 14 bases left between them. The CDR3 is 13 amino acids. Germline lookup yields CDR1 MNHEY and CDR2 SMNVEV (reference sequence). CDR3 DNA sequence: TGTGCCTCTGGAACGGACAAGAACACTGAAGCTTTCTTT. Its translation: CASGTDKNTEAFF.

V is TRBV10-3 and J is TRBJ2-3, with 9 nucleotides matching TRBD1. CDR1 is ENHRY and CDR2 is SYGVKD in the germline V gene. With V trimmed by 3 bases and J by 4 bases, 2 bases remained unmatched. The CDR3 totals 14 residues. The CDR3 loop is CAISDTGGSDTQYF. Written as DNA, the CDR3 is TGTGCCATCAGTGACACAGGGGGCTCAGATACGCAGTATTTT.

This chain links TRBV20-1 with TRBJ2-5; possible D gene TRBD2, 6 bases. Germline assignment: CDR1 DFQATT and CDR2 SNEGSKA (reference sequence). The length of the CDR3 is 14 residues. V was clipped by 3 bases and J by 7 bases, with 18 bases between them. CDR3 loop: CSASWGLAPGTQYF. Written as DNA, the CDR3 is TGCAGTGCTAGTTGGGGACTCGCACCGGGGACCCAGTACTTC.